This entry lists 30 T cell receptor beta chains sequenced from one sample in a study of cytomegalovirus exposure and HLA in healthy donors listed by TCRdb under 2017. The library relied on the immunoSEQ multiplex PCR assay. A mixture of 60 forward primers for TCR Vbeta segments and 13 reverse primers for TCR Jbeta segments was used in the multiplex PCR. The clones in this table, taken by TCRdb from immuneACCESS, are in-frame only. Not every clone is retained; where verified, under half of the shortfall comes from an unresolved V gene, and the cause of the rest is unknown. For this sample the table gives tens of thousands of clones, of which about four fifths were detected only once. Around 3.2% of the sample is taken by the ten largest. The sample consisted of PBMCs. Receptor source: a man younger than 45 in good health and CMV-seropositive.

This chain joins TRBV6-1 and TRBJ2-7, with D possibly being TRBD1 (6 bases). Trimming removed 4 bases from V and 0 bases from J, with 10 bases in between. This CDR3 has 14 residues. The germline gives CDR1 MNHNS, CDR2 SASEGT. CDR3 in DNA: TGTGCCAGCAGTGGGAGGACAGTCTCCTACGAGCAGTACTTC. Amino acid sequence: CASSGRTVSYEQYF.

This chain links TRBV28 with TRBJ2-7; 8 bases are a match to TRBD2. The CDR3 runs 16 residues. After removal of 6 bases from V and 1 base from J, the junction contained 11 bases not matched to a gene. Germline CDR1 MDHEN, CDR2 SYDVKM. In nucleotides, the CDR3 is TGTGCCAGCAGGTTAGAAACTAGCGGCGGATCCTACGAGCAGTACTTC. Translation: CASRLETSGGSYEQYF.

V and J are TRBV19 and TRBJ2-5, with 7 bases identical to TRBD1. The CDR3 is made up of 13 amino acids. V shed 3 bases and J 5 bases; nucleotides not matched to a gene: 3. Germline CDR1 and CDR2: LNHDA and SQIVND (reference sequence). The CDR3 here is CASSMTRGETQYF. Here the CDR3 DNA reads TGTGCCAGTAGTATGACCAGGGGGGAGACCCAGTACTTC.

This chain connects TRBV18 to TRBJ1-5; a possible D gene is TRBD1 (5 bases). CDR1 KGHSH and CDR2 LQKENI come from the germline V gene. CDR3 length: 16 amino acids. Trimming took off 3 bases at V and 4 bases at J, with 16 bases between the two ends. The CDR3 loop is CASSPAVDKTNQPQHF. The DNA of the CDR3 is TGTGCCAGCTCACCGGCGGTGGACAAGACAAATCAGCCCCAGCATTTT.

The chain employs TRBV7-9 and TRBJ2-2; 7 nucleotides line up with TRBD2. The V segment lost 3 bases and the J segment 3 bases; nucleotides outside the gene matches: 4. The CDR3 covers 15 residues. Germline V gene lookup returns CDR1 SEHNR and CDR2 FQNEAQ (reference sequence). CDR3 residues: CASSLRGIYTGELFF. DNA for the CDR3: TGTGCCAGCAGCTTGCGGGGGATTTACACCGGGGAGCTGTTTTTT.

The rearrangement joins TRBV15 to TRBJ2-7, with D perhaps matching TRBD2 (6 bases). V lost 3 bases and J 0 bases, leaving 15 bases between the germline ends. CDR3 length: 16 amino acids. Germline CDR1 and CDR2: LNHNV and YYDKDF (reference sequence). The CDR3 nucleotides read TGTGCCACCAGCAGGGCCCAAGCGGGTGTCTCCTACGAGCAGTACTTC. It specifies CATSRAQAGVSYEQYF.

The V and J genes are TRBV28 and TRBJ1-2; perhaps TRBD1 as D (6 bases). This CDR3 spans 16 amino acids. V gave up 5 bases and J gave up 5 bases, with 21 bases separating them. Germline V gene data show CDR1 as MDHEN and CDR2 as SYDVKM. CDR3 in amino acids: CASSPGPGTLPYGYTF. The CDR3 DNA reads TGTGCCAGCAGTCCCGGACCCGGGACACTTCCATATGGCTACACCTTC.

This clone has only a few counts. The DNA for the CDR3 is TGTGCCATCAGTGACTTACAGGGAGTGGGAACTGAAGCTTTCTTT. This translates into CAISDLQGVGTEAFF. This sequence joins TRBV10-3 and TRBJ1-1, with D perhaps TRBD1 (6 bases). The CDR3 runs 15 residues. The V and J ends lost 3 bases and 5 bases respectively, with 16 bases between them. Germline V gene lookup returns CDR1 ENHRY and CDR2 SYGVKD.

Regarding this clone: At one end, the junction sequence differs from germline, possibly due to a read error. V and J are TRBV5-1 and TRBJ1-3; a weak D match, TRBD1 (6 bases). The germline V gene has CDR1 SGHRS and CDR2 YFSETQ. The CDR3 totals 16 residues. The DNA for the CDR3 is TGCGCCAGCAGCTTGGCCAGGGGAGTCTCTGGAAACGCCATATATTTT. The encoded protein is CASSLARGVSGNAIYF.

Of note for this clone: At one boundary the junction diverges from the germline segment, which might be a read error. This chain joins TRBV2 and TRBJ1-2; D remains ambiguous. The CDR3 length is 14 residues. From germline, CDR1 is SNHLY and CDR2 FYNNEI. The DNA of the CDR3 is TGTGCCAGCAGAGAAGGTCCCCTTAACTATGGCTACACCTTC. This encodes CASREGPLNYGYTF. Looking up the rest from reference TRBV2 and TRBJ1-2 gives the full variable domain: EPEVTQTPSHQVTQMGQEVILRCVPISNHLYFYWYRQILGQKVEFLVSFYNNEISEKSEIFDDQFSVERPDGSNFTLKIRSTKLEDSAMYFCASREGPLNYGYTFGSGTRLTVV.

The chain links TRBV9 to TRBJ2-1, with a weak D call TRBD2 (5 bases). The germline V gene has CDR1 SGDLS and CDR2 YYNGEE. This CDR3 is 16 amino acids long. Trimming took 0 bases from V and 7 from J, leaving 17 bases between them. The CDR3 loop reads CASSVDRGREQNEQFF. The CDR3 bases are TGTGCCAGCAGCGTAGACCGGGGAAGAGAGCAAAATGAGCAGTTCTTC.

The rearrangement joins TRBV19 to TRBJ1-5; a weak D match, TRBD1 (5 bases). Germline CDR1 reads LNHDA; CDR2 reads SQIVND (reference sequence). The CDR3 consists of 14 residues. Trimming stripped 7 bases from V and 6 bases from J, with 16 bases between. The CDR3 DNA follows: TGTGCCAGTACCGACGGGACTTCGGGTCAGCCCCAGCATTTT. It translates to CASTDGTSGQPQHF.

The J gene is TRBJ2-1, the V gene TRBV5-6; 9 positions match TRBD1. V lost 3 bases, J lost 6 bases, and 13 bases stayed unmatched. The CDR3 is 17 residues long. Germline-derived CDR1 and CDR2 are SGHDT and YYEEEE. This CDR3 reads CASSYNFGTGRGNEQFF. The DNA for the CDR3 is TGTGCCAGCAGCTACAACTTTGGGACAGGGAGGGGCAATGAGCAGTTCTTC.

The rearrangement uses TRBV27 and TRBJ2-5, with 10 bases identical to TRBD1. Matching the DNA end better, TRBJ2-7 makes the J call doubtful. The CDR3 runs to 15 residues. Germline loops: CDR1 MNHEY, CDR2 SMNVEV (reference sequence). CDR3 sequence (DNA): TGTGCCAGCAGTCAAAGACAGGGGGCTCCAAGCGAGCAGTACTTC. Its protein product is CASSQRQGAPSEQYF.

This clone was picked up one time. This chain's CDR3 is CASRLNTPGPYNEQFF. The CDR3 DNA follows: TGTGCCAGCAGGTTAAACACCCCTGGGCCTTACAATGAGCAGTTCTTC. The chain is built from TRBV7-9 and TRBJ2-1, with D unclear. This CDR3 is 16 amino acids long. Between the trimmed V and J ends, which lost 6 bases and 4 bases, there was a span of 19 bases. Germline lookup yields CDR1 SEHNR and CDR2 FQNEAQ (reference sequence).

Points on this clone: Other DNA sequences in this sample translate to the same CDR3. V usage is TRBV19 and J usage is TRBJ1-2; perhaps TRBD1 as D (6 bases). Trimming took 1 base from V and 4 from J, leaving 13 bases between them. Per germline, CDR1 LNHDA and CDR2 SQIVND (reference sequence). The CDR3 sequence is 15 residues long. The CDR3 coding sequence is TGTGCCAGTAGTATAGGACAGGACGCCATCTATGGCTACACCTTC. Its protein product is CASSIGQDAIYGYTF.

The chain links TRBV30 to TRBJ2-7, with 9 positions matching TRBD2. The CDR3 length is 15 residues. Germline CDR1 reads GTSNPN; CDR2 reads SVGIG (reference sequence). The V and J ends lost 1 base and 1 base, in that order; junction bases with no gene match: 5. CDR3 protein: CAWSGPLAGSYEQYF. The CDR3 DNA sequence: TGTGCCTGGAGTGGCCCCCTAGCGGGATCCTACGAGCAGTACTTC. The whole variable domain, remainder taken from reference TRBV30 and TRBJ2-7, is SQTIHQWPATLVQPVGSPLSLECTVEGTSNPNLYWYRQAAGRGLQLLFYSVGIGQISSEVPQNLSASRPQDRQFILSSKKLLLSDSGFYLCAWSGPLAGSYEQYFGPGTRLTVT.

The gene calls are TRBV30 and TRBJ1-1; no clear D gene. Germline CDR1 GTSNPN, CDR2 SVGIG (reference sequence). Trimming took 2 bases from V and 0 from J, leaving 13 bases between them. The CDR3 runs 15 residues. CDR3 in DNA: TGTGCCTGGAGTTTGATGACACCGATGAACACTGAAGCTTTCTTT. Protein product: CAWSLMTPMNTEAFF.

This chain links TRBV7-2 with TRBJ2-4, with 8 bases that match TRBD2. Germline lookup yields CDR1 SGHTA and CDR2 FQGNSA. With V trimmed by 1 base and J by 6 bases, 8 bases remained unmatched. The CDR3 is 16 amino acids. CDR3 sequence (DNA): TGTGCCAGCAGCTTAGTAGGACTAGCAGCGGGAAACATTCAGTACTTC. Translating it yields CASSLVGLAAGNIQYF.

This CDR3 reads CASSIRDRGRTEAFF. CDR3 DNA: TGTGCCAGCAGTATCCGGGACAGGGGGCGGACTGAAGCTTTCTTT. This chain joins TRBV6-5 and TRBJ1-1, with 12 nucleotides matching TRBD1. This CDR3 has 15 residues. Germline V gene data show CDR1 as MNHEY and CDR2 as SVGAGI. Losses at the gene ends were 5 bases for V and 5 bases for J; bases not matched to a gene: 6.

The genes are TRBV5-5 and TRBJ2-7, with 7 bases that match TRBD1. The CDR3 covers 16 residues. The germline gives CDR1 SGHKS, CDR2 YYEKEE (reference sequence). V was clipped by 4 bases and J by 0 bases; unmatched bases: 10. The CDR3 DNA sequence: TGTGCCAGCAGCCAAATAGGGGGCCTGAGCTCCTACGAGCAGTACTTC. Residues: CASSQIGGLSSYEQYF.

The chain carries TRBV5-6 and TRBJ2-7; TRBD1 is a possible D gene (5 bases). CDR1 and CDR2 (germline): SGHDT, YYEEEE. The V end lost 4 bases, the J end lost 0 bases, and 8 bases lay between the germline ends. This CDR3 is built from 13 residues. In DNA form, the CDR3 reads TGTGCCAGCAGCCGGACACGCTCCTACGAGCAGTACTTC. Translating gives CASSRTRSYEQYF. Full variable domain (rest looked up from reference TRBV5-6 and TRBJ2-7): DAGVTQSPTHLIKTRGQQVTLRCSPKSGHDTVSWYQQALGQGPQFIFQYYEEEERQRGNFPDRFSGHQFPNYSSELNVNALLLGDSALYLCASSRTRSYEQYFGPGTRLTVT.

The chain carries TRBV28 and TRBJ1-4; tentatively, D is TRBD1 (5 bases). This CDR3 comprises 12 residues. Between the trimmed V and J ends, which lost 1 base and 13 bases, there was a span of 10 bases. The germline V gene has CDR1 MDHEN and CDR2 SYDVKM. This chain's CDR3 is CASSLYGGVLFF. CDR3 nucleotides: TGTGCCAGCAGTTTATACGGGGGAGTACTGTTTTTT.

The DNA for the CDR3 is TGTGCCAGCAAAAGGACTGAGATTTCCTACGAGCAGTACTTC. Protein sequence: CASKRTEISYEQYF. The genes are TRBV27 and TRBJ2-7; D may be TRBD2 (5 bases). CDR3 length equals 14 residues. The V end was cut by 7 bases, the J end by 1 base, with 14 bases between. Germline V gene data show CDR1 as MNHEY and CDR2 as SMNVEV (reference sequence).

The rearrangement links TRBV7-2 to TRBJ2-1; TRBD2 matches 9 bases. CDR1 is SGHTA, CDR2 FQGNSA, per germline. The CDR3 loop spans 16 amino acids. Losses at the gene ends were 6 bases for V and 4 bases for J; bases not matched to a gene: 10. CDR3 region: CASRPTGTSYYNEQFF. The CDR3 DNA sequence: TGTGCCAGCAGACCTACCGGGACTAGCTATTACAATGAGCAGTTCTTC. The full variable domain, completed using reference TRBV7-2 and TRBJ2-1, is GAGVSQSPSNKVTEKGKDVELRCDPISGHTALYWYRQSLGQGLEFLIYFQGNSAPDKSGLPSDRFSAERTGGSVSTLTIQRTQQEDSAVYLCASRPTGTSYYNEQFFGPGTRLTVL.

CDR3 residues: CASRDRLAGGLNNEQFF. The CDR3 coding sequence is TGTGCCAGCAGGGACCGTTTAGCGGGAGGCTTGAACAATGAGCAGTTCTTC. The V and J genes are TRBV2 and TRBJ2-1; 10 bases align to TRBD2. Germline V gives CDR1 SNHLY, CDR2 FYNNEI. The V segment lost 6 bases and the J segment 5 bases; nucleotides outside the gene matches: 13. This CDR3 region has 17 residues.

The rearrangement uses TRBV5-4 and TRBJ2-6; D is uncertain. CDR3 length equals 17 residues. V was clipped by 4 bases and J by 0 bases, with 14 bases between them. Germline lookup yields CDR1 SGHNT and CDR2 YYREEE (reference sequence). The CDR3 reads CASSPTPSTSGANVLTF. CDR3 in DNA: TGTGCCAGCAGCCCGACACCCTCCACCTCTGGGGCCAACGTCCTGACTTTC. Looking up the rest from reference TRBV5-4 and TRBJ2-6 gives the full variable domain: ETGVTQSPTHLIKTRGQQVTLRCSSQSGHNTVSWYQQALGQGPQFIFQYYREEENGRGNFPPRFSGLQFPNYSSELNVNALELDDSALYLCASSPTPSTSGANVLTFGAGSRLTVL.

The rearrangement joins TRBV19 to TRBJ2-3; a possible D gene is TRBD2 (6 bases). Trimming pared 3 bases from V and 3 bases from J, leaving 13 bases between. The CDR3 runs 15 residues. Looked up from germline, CDR1 is LNHDA and CDR2 is SQIVND (reference sequence). The CDR3 region has the DNA TGTGCCAGTAGTATCACGGCGGGACCGACAGATACGCAGTATTTT. Translating it yields CASSITAGPTDTQYF.

This clone occurred a few times. Other DNA sequences in the same sample also yield this CDR3. The J gene is TRBJ1-1, the V gene TRBV5-1; the D is unclear. The germline V gene has CDR1 SGHRS and CDR2 YFSETQ. CDR3 length: 14 residues. V lost 0 bases and J lost 0, with 6 bases in between. The CDR3 loop is CASSLGQMNTEAFF. The CDR3 bases are TGCGCCAGCAGCTTGGGGCAGATGAACACTGAAGCTTTCTTT.

This clone was observed once. The V call is TRBV28, the J call TRBJ2-1; a possible D gene is TRBD1 (5 bases). CDR1 MDHEN and CDR2 SYDVKM come from the germline V gene. The CDR3 has 17 amino acids. Trimming removed 8 bases at V and 5 bases at J, with 25 bases between. The CDR3 sequence: CASSGRTGLGLDNEQFF. The CDR3 bases are TGTGCCAGCTCCGGTCGGACGGGCCTGGGGCTCGACAATGAGCAGTTCTTC.